Below, one T cell receptor beta chain is given with its context. Germline CDR1 MGHRA, CDR2 YSYEKL. V was trimmed by 4 bases and J by 2 bases, leaving 17 bases between them. The CDR3 is 17 amino acids. Original processing notes: Cell counts per sample came from amplifying reference gene primers. Some clones are missing from TCRdb's copy, which holds only in-frame ones; the method was immunoSEQ multiplex PCR. From that table come the V and J calls and clone size; the DNA was used to work out D and trimming. The sample consists of under 250,000 clones, approximately 89% of them appearing once. These data belong to a study of blood T cell repertoires in COVID-19. Study in general: The origin of the acute and convalescent COVID-19 samples was the United States, Italy and Spain. PBMCs, B-cell-depleted T cells, or T cells were the source of the cDNA or gDNA that made up the material.

The chain couples TRBV4-1 to TRBJ2-2, with a possible D match to TRBD2 (6 bases). Sequenced: peripheral blood. The origin of this receptor is an older woman who had recovered from COVID-19. For the CDR3, the DNA is TGCGCCAGCAGCCTCAGCCTCGCGGGGATAAACACCGGGGAGCTGTTTTTT. As protein: CASSLSLAGINTGELFF.